One T cell receptor beta chain is described in this entry. V lost 3 bases and J lost 1; bases outside the gene matches: 6. Germline CDR1 and CDR2: KGHSH and LQKENI. This CDR3 spans 18 amino acids. The data are from a study of blood T cell repertoires in COVID-19. Study in general: Whether acute or convalescent, the COVID-19 samples came from the United States, Italy and Spain.

Original analysis: For nucleated cells, counts were estimated from reference gene primer amplification. Data came from immunoSEQ multiplex PCR; TCRdb stores just in-frame clones and leaves some out. D and trimming come from the DNA, and the V and J calls and clone size come from that table. The sample has some 90,000 clones, 75% to 90% seen once. Input material: peripheral blood. The gene calls are TRBV18 and TRBJ2-5, with TRBD2 matching 15 bases. This clonotype was sampled from a woman aged 80 or over with acute or convalescent COVID-19. The CDR3 region is CASSPGLAGGPLQETQYF. CDR3 nucleotide sequence: TGTGCCAGCTCACCTGGACTAGCGGGGGGGCCCCTCCAAGAGACCCAGTACTTC.